These 13 T cell receptor beta chains came from one sample sequenced in a study of blood T cells in healthy people across ages. Primed by a sample-barcoded 5' primer and a J-beta primer mix, a second PCR proceeded for roughly 6 to 12 cycles. Each CDR3 protein is one row after TCRdb ran MiXCR on the 5' RACE reads. The sample yields 500,000 to 650,000 distinct CDR3 sequences, roughly a quarter seen once. In addition, the sample was reused for a study of T cells of mothers and their children.

Sample: blood. These receptors all come from a boy between 2 and 10 years old in good health.

The chain joins TRBV19 to TRBJ1-4; D is undetermined. Looked up from germline, CDR1 is LNHDA and CDR2 is SQIVND (reference sequence). This CDR3 contains 15 residues. The V end lost 0 bases, the J end lost 4 bases, and 9 bases lay between the germline ends. The CDR3 nucleotides read TGTGCCAGTAGTATAGACCGTATGCTTAATGAAAAACTGTTTTTT. Translation gives CASSIDRMLNEKLFF.

This clonotype was observed a few times. The chain has TRBV27 and TRBJ2-5; D remains ambiguous. The assigned J gene may be wrong: the sequence end matches TRBJ2-7 better. Germline V gene data show CDR1 as MNHEY and CDR2 as SMNVEV (reference sequence). The CDR3 is 14 residues long. The CDR3 sequence is CASSLKRVNYEQYF. The CDR3 DNA follows: TGTGCCAGCAGCCTTAAAAGGGTAAACTACGAGCAGTACTTC.

The V call is TRBV19, the J call TRBJ2-7, with 9 bases aligning to TRBD1. J lost 1 base, V lost 6 bases, and 4 bases had no gene match. Germline V CDR1 and CDR2: LNHDA, SQIVND (reference sequence). This CDR3 is built from 14 residues. Written as DNA, the CDR3 is TGTGCCAGTAGGATGGGGACAGGGTCCTACGAGCAGTACTTC. It encodes CASRMGTGSYEQYF.

This clonotype has a count of ten or more. Germline and junction disagree at one end, which may indicate a read error. The gene calls are TRBV24-1 and TRBJ1-1; D is possibly TRBD1 (6 bases). The CDR3 sequence is 16 residues long. From germline, CDR1 is KGHDR and CDR2 SFDVKD. The CDR3 DNA follows: TGTGCTACCACCGGCAGGGGTTACCCCTCGAACACTGAAGCTTTCTTT. Amino acids: CATTGRGYPSNTEAFF.

The chain carries TRBV5-1 and TRBJ2-7; TRBD2 might be the D (6 bases). V gave up 2 bases and J gave up 2 bases, with 11 bases separating them. Germline V lookup: CDR1 SGHRS, CDR2 YFSETQ. This CDR3 has 14 amino acids. Written as DNA, the CDR3 is TGCGCCAGCAGCTTAGGAGGGGAGGCCTACGAGCAGTACTTC. The encoded protein is CASSLGGEAYEQYF.

This sequence joins TRBV10-3 and TRBJ1-2; D is uncertain. Germline-derived CDR1 and CDR2 are ENHRY and SYGVKD. V was pared by 4 bases and J by 4 bases, with 7 bases between. The CDR3 is 12 residues long. The CDR3 DNA reads as TGTGCCATCAGTGTGGACCTCTATGGCTACACCTTC. Protein: CAISVDLYGYTF.

The chain couples TRBV3-1 to TRBJ2-5, with 10 bases aligning to TRBD2. This CDR3 is built from 16 residues. V gave up 2 bases and J gave up 2 bases; unmatched junction bases: 5. Per the germline V gene, CDR1 is LGHDT and CDR2 is YNNKEL (reference sequence). CDR3 loop: CASSQFTSGVQETQYF. CDR3 in DNA: TGTGCCAGCAGCCAATTTACTAGCGGGGTACAAGAGACCCAGTACTTC.

The rearrangement uses TRBV4-1 and TRBJ1-4; tentative D call: TRBD1 (5 bases). The CDR3 spans 16 residues. Germline loops: CDR1 MGHRA, CDR2 YSYEKL. V lost 0 bases and J 0 bases, leaving 8 bases between the germline ends. The CDR3 region has the DNA TGCGCCAGCAGCCAAGAGGGGACGGCAACTAATGAAAAACTGTTTTTT. Protein product: CASSQEGTATNEKLFF.

The rearrangement uses TRBV2 and TRBJ2-5; D is uncertain. The CDR3 contains 13 residues. Trimming took 1 base from V and 13 from J, leaving 16 bases between them. Germline CDR1 is SNHLY and CDR2 is FYNNEI. CDR3 DNA sequence: TGTGCCAGCAGTGAAGACCTGATGTCACGGAGGTACTTC. Translation gives CASSEDLMSRRYF.

This clonotype was observed a handful of times. The chain uses TRBV7-6 and TRBJ2-2, with D unresolved. The CDR3 runs to 14 residues. Trimming pared 3 bases from V and 5 bases from J, leaving 10 bases between. Germline V gene data show CDR1 as SGHVS and CDR2 as FNYEAQ. CDR3 bases: TGTGCCAGCAGCTTGTTGACGGTTACCGGGGAGCTGTTTTTT. Translation: CASSLLTVTGELFF.

J is TRBJ1-1 and V is TRBV6-5; TRBD1 matches 8 bases. Germline CDR1 is MNHEY and CDR2 is SVGAGI. The CDR3 is made up of 14 amino acids. Trimming at V came to 5 bases and at J to 5 bases, leaving 7 bases not matched to a gene. The DNA of the CDR3 is TGTGCCAGCAGTCTGGACAGGGTGAGGACTGAAGCTTTCTTT. Translation: CASSLDRVRTEAFF.

This clonotype was seen only a few times. The rearrangement links TRBV20-1 to TRBJ1-2, with unresolved D. Germline V gene data show CDR1 as DFQATT and CDR2 as SNEGSKA (reference sequence). This CDR3 has 14 residues. The V end lost 0 bases, the J end lost 6 bases, and 14 bases lay between the germline ends. CDR3 DNA: TGCAGTGCTAGAGAATTGGAGGGCGTAAATGGCTACACCTTC. It translates to CSARELEGVNGYTF.

The chain joins TRBV5-5 to TRBJ2-7, with D possibly matching TRBD2 (5 bases). There are 16 residues in the CDR3. The germline gives CDR1 SGHKS, CDR2 YYEKEE (reference sequence). Deletions cut 4 bases from V and 0 bases from J, with 17 bases between. In nucleotides, the CDR3 is TGTGCCAGCAGCCCCGAGAGTAGCGCCAACTCCTACGAGCAGTACTTC. Translated, it gives CASSPESSANSYEQYF.